This T cell receptor beta chain was obtained from a study of shared clonotypes between healthy human individuals. As defined, naive CD8 cells were CD45RO-negative and positively selected for CCR7, with terminally differentiated effector memory CD45RA+ cells excluded. Donors, healthy HIV-negative adults, lacked recent acute infections or vaccinations. With 3 bases removed from V and 3 bases from J, the gap between germline ends came to 12 bases. The CDR3 totals 15 residues. Germline V lookup: CDR1 MGHRA, CDR2 YSYEKL. Genomic DNA belonging to each subset was distributed in equal measure over several immunoSEQ plates. Under the authors' procedure: Junction-only immunoSEQ sequences carried no quality scores, so filtering differed. Generated by immunoSEQ multiplex PCR, the TCRdb table keeps only in-frame clones and is missing some. D and trimming come from the DNA, and the V and J calls and clone size come from that table. Of over 2 million clones listed, approximately 95% are singletons.

The receptor was isolated from a man aged 18 to 29 in good health. V gene TRBV4-1 combines with J gene TRBJ2-1; D ambiguous. The sequencing sample was made of naive CD8+ T cells sorted from blood. The CDR3 is CASSHLVSLYNEQFF. The CDR3 DNA reads TGCGCCAGCAGCCACCTAGTCTCCCTCTACAATGAGCAGTTCTTC.